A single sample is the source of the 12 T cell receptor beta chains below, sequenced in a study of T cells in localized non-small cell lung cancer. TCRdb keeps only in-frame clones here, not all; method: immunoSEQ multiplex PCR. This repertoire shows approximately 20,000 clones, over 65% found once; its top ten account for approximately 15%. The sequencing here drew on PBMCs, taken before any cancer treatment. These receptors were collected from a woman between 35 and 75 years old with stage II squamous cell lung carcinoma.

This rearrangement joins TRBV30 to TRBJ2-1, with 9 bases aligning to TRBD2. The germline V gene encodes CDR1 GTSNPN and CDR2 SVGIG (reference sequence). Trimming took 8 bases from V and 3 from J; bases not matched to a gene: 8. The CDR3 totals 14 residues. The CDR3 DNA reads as TGTGCCGCAAAGACTAGCGGTTACTACAATGAGCAGTTCTTC. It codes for CAAKTSGYYNEQFF.

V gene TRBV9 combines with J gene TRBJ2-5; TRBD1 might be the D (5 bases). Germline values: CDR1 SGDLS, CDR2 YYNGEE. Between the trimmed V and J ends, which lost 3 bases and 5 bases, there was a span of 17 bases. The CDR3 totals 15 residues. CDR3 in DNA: TGTGCCAGCAGCGGGGGCACGATCGGCTCGGAGACCCAGTACTTC. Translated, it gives CASSGGTIGSETQYF.

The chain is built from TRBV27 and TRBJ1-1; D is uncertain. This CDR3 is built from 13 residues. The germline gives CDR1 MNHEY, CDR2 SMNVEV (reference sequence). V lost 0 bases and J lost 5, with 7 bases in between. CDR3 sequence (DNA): TGTGCCAGCAGTTTATCAGGGCTTACTGAAGCTTTCTTT. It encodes CASSLSGLTEAFF.

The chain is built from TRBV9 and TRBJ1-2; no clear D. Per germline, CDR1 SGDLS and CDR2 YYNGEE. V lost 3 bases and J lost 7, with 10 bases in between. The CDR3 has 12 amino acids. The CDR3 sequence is CASSDRYSGYTF. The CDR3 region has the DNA TGTGCCAGCAGCGATCGATATTCTGGCTACACCTTC.

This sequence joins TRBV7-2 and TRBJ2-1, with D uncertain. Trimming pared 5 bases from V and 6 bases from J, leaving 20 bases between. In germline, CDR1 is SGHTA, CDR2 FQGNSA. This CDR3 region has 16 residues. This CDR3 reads CASSNHRYDRSNEQFF. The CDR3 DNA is TGTGCCAGCAGCAACCACCGGTATGATCGATCCAATGAGCAGTTCTTC.

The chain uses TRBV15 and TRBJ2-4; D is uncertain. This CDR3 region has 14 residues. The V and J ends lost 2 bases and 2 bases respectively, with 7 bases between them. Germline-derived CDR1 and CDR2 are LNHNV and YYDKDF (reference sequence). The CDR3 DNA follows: TGTGCCACCAGCAGACCTCAGTCCAAAAACATTCAGTACTTC. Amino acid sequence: CATSRPQSKNIQYF.

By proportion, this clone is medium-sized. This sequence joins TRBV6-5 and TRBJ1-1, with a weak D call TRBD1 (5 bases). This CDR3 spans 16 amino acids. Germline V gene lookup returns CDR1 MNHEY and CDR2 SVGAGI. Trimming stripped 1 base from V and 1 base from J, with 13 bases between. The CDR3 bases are TGTGCCAGCAGTTACTTACCTCCGGACAAGAACACTGAAGCTTTCTTT. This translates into CASSYLPPDKNTEAFF.

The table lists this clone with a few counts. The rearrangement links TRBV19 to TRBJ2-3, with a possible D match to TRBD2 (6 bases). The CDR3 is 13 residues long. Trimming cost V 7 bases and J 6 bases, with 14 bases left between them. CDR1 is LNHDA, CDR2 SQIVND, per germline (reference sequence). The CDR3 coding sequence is TGTGCCAGTACTCAGGTCGCGGGGGATACGCAGTATTTT. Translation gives CASTQVAGDTQYF.

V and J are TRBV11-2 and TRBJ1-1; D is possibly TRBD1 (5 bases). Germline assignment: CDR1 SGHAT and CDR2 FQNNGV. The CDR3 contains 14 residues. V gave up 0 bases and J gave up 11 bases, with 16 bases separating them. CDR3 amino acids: CASSLDPGRGVAFF. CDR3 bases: TGTGCCAGCAGCTTAGATCCCGGGCGGGGGGTTGCTTTCTTT.

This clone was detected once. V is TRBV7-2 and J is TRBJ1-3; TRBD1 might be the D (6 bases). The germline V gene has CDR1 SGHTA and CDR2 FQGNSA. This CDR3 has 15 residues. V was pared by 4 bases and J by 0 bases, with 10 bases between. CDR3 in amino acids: CASSSRTVSGNTIYF. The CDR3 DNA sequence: TGTGCCAGCAGCTCTCGGACAGTCTCTGGAAACACCATATATTTT.

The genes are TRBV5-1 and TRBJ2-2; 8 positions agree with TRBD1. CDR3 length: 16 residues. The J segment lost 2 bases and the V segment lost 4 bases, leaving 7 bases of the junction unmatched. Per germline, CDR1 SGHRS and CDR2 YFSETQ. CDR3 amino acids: CASSPRTGLNTGELFF. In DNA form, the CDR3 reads TGCGCCAGCAGCCCGCGGACAGGGTTAAACACCGGGGAGCTGTTTTTT.

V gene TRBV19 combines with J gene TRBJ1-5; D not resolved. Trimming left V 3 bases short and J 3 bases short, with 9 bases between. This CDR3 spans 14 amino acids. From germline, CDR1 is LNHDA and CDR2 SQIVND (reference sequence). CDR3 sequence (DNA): TGTGCCAGTAGTATCGAAGGGCCCAATCAGCCCCAGCATTTT. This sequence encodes CASSIEGPNQPQHF.